These 5 T cell receptor beta chains share one sample of origin, sequenced in a study of cytomegalovirus exposure and HLA in healthy donors. It was with 60 Vbeta and 13 Jbeta primers that the PCR ran. The method was immunoSEQ multiplex PCR; TCRdb's version includes in-frame clones alone and lacks a portion of them. The sample lists some 150,000 clones; roughly 75% were seen once. Source material: PBMCs. Receptors originate from a man between 35 and 55 years old in good health and CMV-seropositive.

The J gene is TRBJ1-1, the V gene TRBV6-5; the D is unclear. The CDR3 totals 13 residues. Trimming cost V 6 bases and J 3 bases, with 11 bases left between them. Germline V gene sequence: CDR1 MNHEY, CDR2 SVGAGI. CDR3 amino acids: CASSRDVYTEAFF. CDR3 bases: TGTGCCAGCAGCCGAGATGTGTACACTGAAGCTTTCTTT.

This clone was picked up a small number of times. The V call is TRBV4-3, the J call TRBJ1-3; 7 nucleotides agree with TRBD1. The V gene's germline CDR1 is LGHNA and CDR2 YSLEER. Trimming took 2 bases from V and 0 from J; bases not matched to a gene: 10. The CDR3 is 18 amino acids. CDR3 sequence (DNA): TGCGCCAGCAGCCAAACGACAGGGACCGTTGACTCTGGAAACACCATATATTTT. Protein sequence: CASSQTTGTVDSGNTIYF.

V is TRBV4-3 and J is TRBJ2-5; TRBD1 matches 9 bases. CDR1 LGHNA and CDR2 YSLEER come from the germline V gene. Trimming removed 4 bases from V and 5 bases from J; junction bases left unmatched: 11. CDR3 length: 16 residues. The CDR3 reads CASSRTDRGGGETQYF. The CDR3 DNA reads TGCGCCAGCAGCCGTACGGACAGGGGTGGAGGGGAGACCCAGTACTTC.

The V and J genes are TRBV19 and TRBJ2-7; D is ambiguous. Germline assignment: CDR1 LNHDA and CDR2 SQIVND (reference sequence). V lost 4 bases, J lost 3 bases, and 16 bases lay in between. The length of the CDR3 is 15 residues. CDR3 bases: TGTGCCAGTAGTACCCTCCCGACTGCTCTCTACGAGCAGTACTTC. Protein product: CASSTLPTALYEQYF.

This clone was found a few times. V gene TRBV5-6 combines with J gene TRBJ2-1; D is possibly TRBD1 (6 bases). The CDR3 is 15 amino acids. Germline CDR1 reads SGHDT; CDR2 reads YYEEEE. The ends were cut back, 4 bases at V and 7 bases at J, with 18 bases in the middle. The CDR3 coding sequence is TGTGCCAGCAGCCCGGGGCTCGGACAGTTTAATGAGCAGTTCTTC. It encodes CASSPGLGQFNEQFF.